This TCR beta chain was profiled in a study of cytomegalovirus exposure and HLA in healthy donors. Looking at the study overall: From HLA-typed donors, an early data release held approximately 85 million unique TCRs. For the 300 to 450 genotyped donors, 75% to 90% fell within the Caucasian-associated ancestry cluster.

The PCR was carried out with 60 Vbeta primers and 13 Jbeta primers. Profiling relied on immunoSEQ multiplex PCR, and the TCRdb table lists in-frame clones only, not all of them. Counted here are over 150,000 clones, roughly 80% occurring once; the ten biggest clones make up 2.4%. Germline CDR1 SEHNR, CDR2 FQNEAQ (reference sequence). With 5 bases clipped from V and 7 bases from J, the junction kept 10 bases outside the gene matches. The CDR3 totals 14 residues. This receptor was identified in a male donor in good health and CMV-seronegative. Input material: PBMCs. The gene calls are TRBV7-9 and TRBJ1-2; the match to TRBD1 covers 7 bases. In DNA form, the CDR3 reads TGTGCCAGCAGCATGCGAGCAGGGGGAGGTGGCTACACCTTC. This translates into CASSMRAGGGGYTF.